This entry lists 26 T cell receptor beta chains sequenced from one sample in a study of T cells after yellow fever vaccination. Using its own MiXCR run on the 5' RACE reads, TCRdb lists one record per CDR3 protein. The repertoire includes some 110,000 distinct CDR3 sequences, roughly 6.7% of them detected once, and 2% to 3% sits in the top ten. Sequenced material: CD4+ T cells sorted from PBMCs, taken roughly 10 days after the first yellow fever vaccination. The receptors come from a man younger than 30 who received the YFV17D yellow fever vaccine.

This clonotype was found many times. The genes are TRBV10-3 and TRBJ2-7; 8 nucleotides agree with TRBD1. The germline V gene encodes CDR1 ENHRY and CDR2 SYGVKD. CDR3 length: 13 amino acids. The V and J ends lost 10 bases and 7 bases, in that order; junction bases with no gene match: 12. CDR3 sequence reads: CATRTGSMGEQYF. The DNA for the CDR3 is TGTGCCACCCGGACAGGGTCCATGGGTGAGCAGTACTTC.

The table lists this clonotype with many counts. The chain joins TRBV6-5 to TRBJ1-2; no clear D gene. CDR3 length: 15 residues. Germline CDR1 MNHEY, CDR2 SVGAGI. V lost 3 bases and J lost 4, with 15 bases in between. CDR3 sequence reads: CASSYGVGMPYGYTF. The DNA for the CDR3 is TGTGCCAGCAGTTATGGGGTGGGGATGCCCTATGGCTACACCTTC.

Regarding this clonotype: Possible read error: a much larger clone is one base away. This chain links TRBV7-2 with TRBJ2-3; no firm D call. The CDR3 is made up of 15 amino acids. The V gene lost 4 bases and the J gene lost 2 bases, with 13 bases spanning the gap. Germline CDR1 and CDR2: SGHTA and FQGNSA. CDR3 bases: TGTGCCAGCAGCTCGAATACGAACCCCACAGATACGCAGTATTTT. Its protein is CASSSNTNPTDTQYF.

On this clonotype: This may come from a read error, since a much larger clone is one base off. The chain uses TRBV4-2 and TRBJ2-2, with TRBD2 identical over 10 bases. CDR1 LGHNA and CDR2 YNFKEQ come from the germline V gene. This CDR3 has 15 amino acids. The CDR3 reads CTSGQGLADTGELFF. The CDR3 nucleotides read TGTACCAGCGGCCAAGGACTAGCGGACACCGGGGAGCTGTTTTTT.

This clonotype came up many times. The gene calls are TRBV3-1 and TRBJ1-2, with D hard to call. The CDR3 extends over 13 amino acids. V lost 3 bases and J lost 3, with 8 bases in between. Germline loops: CDR1 LGHDT, CDR2 YNNKEL (reference sequence). The CDR3 DNA reads as TGTGCCAGCAGCCAGGACTGGCACTATGGCTACACCTTC. Translation: CASSQDWHYGYTF. Using reference TRBV3-1 and TRBJ1-2 for the parts outside the CDR3, the full variable domain is DTAVSQTPKYLVTQMGNDKSIKCEQNLGHDTMYWYKQDSKKFLKIMFSYNNKELIINETVPNRFSPKSPDKAHLNLHINSLELGDSAVYFCASSQDWHYGYTFGSGTRLTVV.

This clonotype was observed a few times. The V gene is TRBV7-2, the J gene TRBJ1-2; D may be TRBD1 (5 bases). CDR3 length: 15 residues. Trimming left V 5 bases short and J 4 bases short, with 17 bases between. From germline, CDR1 is SGHTA and CDR2 FQGNSA. The CDR3 coding sequence is TGTGCCAGCAGCCTGGGGAGCCTTGGGGCCTATGGCTACACCTTC. Protein sequence: CASSLGSLGAYGYTF.

The chain's CDR3 is CASSNRQGAGETQYF. For the CDR3, the DNA is TGTGCCAGCAGCAATCGACAGGGGGCGGGGGAGACCCAGTACTTC. The chain couples TRBV9 to TRBJ2-5, with 10 bases aligning to TRBD1. Germline V gene sequence: CDR1 SGDLS, CDR2 YYNGEE. The CDR3 is made up of 15 amino acids. J was trimmed by 5 bases and V by 4 bases; bases with no gene match: 8.

This clonotype was seen ten or more times. The J gene is TRBJ1-1, the V gene TRBV7-2; D unresolved. There are 11 residues in the CDR3. Trimming shortened V by 5 bases and J by 9 bases, and 10 bases separated the two germline ends. CDR1 is SGHTA and CDR2 is FQGNSA in the germline V gene. CDR3 sequence: CASSPELKAFF. CDR3 nucleotide sequence: TGTGCCAGCAGCCCCGAACTCAAAGCTTTCTTT.

This clonotype came up many times. The V and J genes are TRBV11-3 and TRBJ2-1; 8 bases match TRBD2. CDR3 length: 16 residues. Germline assignment: CDR1 SGHNT and CDR2 YENEEA. V shed 0 bases, J shed 4 bases, and the junction held 5 bases outside the gene matches. CDR3 nucleotide sequence: TGTGCCAGCAGCTTAGATTTCGGGGGGGGGTACAATGAGCAGTTCTTC. This codes for CASSLDFGGGYNEQFF.

This clonotype was observed at least ten times. The rearrangement uses TRBV6-5 and TRBJ1-5; D is undetermined. The CDR3 totals 15 residues. Trimming left V 5 bases short and J 1 base short, with 12 bases between. CDR1 and CDR2 from the germline V gene are MNHEY and SVGAGI. CDR3 sequence reads: CASSPGPSSNQPQHF. The CDR3 DNA follows: TGTGCCAGCAGTCCCGGGCCGTCCAGCAATCAGCCCCAGCATTTT.

This clonotype was counted many times. The chain has TRBV27 and TRBJ1-2; maybe TRBD1 (6 bases). There are 15 residues in the CDR3. The germline gives CDR1 MNHEY, CDR2 SMNVEV (reference sequence). With 3 bases removed from V and 1 base from J, the gap between germline ends came to 12 bases. CDR3 in DNA: TGTGCCAGCAGTTTTGCGGGGGGCTTTAACTATGGCTACACCTTC. This translates into CASSFAGGFNYGYTF.

The rearrangement joins TRBV9 to TRBJ1-3, with 7 bases aligning to TRBD1. Germline assignment: CDR1 SGDLS and CDR2 YYNGEE. The CDR3 extends over 15 amino acids. The ends lost 4 bases at V and 6 bases at J; junction bases unmatched: 10. CDR3 DNA sequence: TGTGCCAGCAGCTCAGGACAGGCCCTTGCAAACACCATATATTTT. Translating gives CASSSGQALANTIYF.

The gene calls are TRBV10-3 and TRBJ2-3; tentatively, D is TRBD1 or TRBD2 (5 bases each). The CDR3 has 17 amino acids. CDR1 and CDR2 (germline): ENHRY, SYGVKD. V dropped 5 bases and J dropped 1 base, with 19 bases sitting between them. The CDR3, as DNA: TGTGCCATCAGTACTCACGGGGCCAGAGATGGCACAGATACGCAGTATTTT. It translates to CAISTHGARDGTDTQYF.

This rearrangement joins TRBV12-3 or TRBV12-4 to TRBJ2-5; TRBD2 agrees at 13 bases. V was clipped by 2 bases and J by 6 bases; unmatched bases: 6. The CDR3 is 16 residues long. CDR3 in DNA: TGTGCCAGCAGTTTAACCCGACTAGCGGGGGGAAAGACCCAGTACTTC. Its translation is CASSLTRLAGGKTQYF.

This clonotype was recorded a few times. The chain recombines TRBV29-1 with TRBJ2-7, with 9 bases matching TRBD1. The CDR3 spans 12 residues. The germline V gene encodes CDR1 SQVTM and CDR2 ANQGSEA. CDR3 in amino acids: CTPRDRVHEQYF. The CDR3 region has the DNA TGCACCCCCCGGGACAGGGTCCACGAGCAGTACTTC.

In this sample, this clonotype turned up many times. This rearrangement joins TRBV7-9 to TRBJ1-4, with D hard to call. CDR1 is SEHNR and CDR2 is FQNEAQ in the germline V gene (reference sequence). V was trimmed by 8 bases and J by 4 bases, leaving 14 bases between them. The CDR3 runs to 14 residues. The CDR3 DNA follows: TGTGCCAGCTCCCCGCGAATAATTAATGAAAAACTGTTTTTT. It yields the protein CASSPRIINEKLFF.

There are many counts of this clonotype. V gene TRBV7-2 combines with J gene TRBJ2-4, with TRBD2 as a possible D gene (6 bases). Trimming took off 3 bases at V and 2 bases at J, with 11 bases between the two ends. Germline assignment: CDR1 SGHTA and CDR2 FQGNSA. This CDR3 contains 15 residues. The CDR3 nucleotides read TGTGCCAGCAGCTTTAGCGGTGACTCCAAAAACATTCAGTACTTC. It is translated as CASSFSGDSKNIQYF.

This clonotype has a count of ten or more. The chain employs TRBV10-3 and TRBJ1-1, with 10 positions matching TRBD1. The V gene's germline CDR1 is ENHRY and CDR2 SYGVKD. Unmatched junction bases numbered 7, after V lost 6 bases and J lost 3 bases. The CDR3 is 15 amino acids. The CDR3 sequence is CAISSWTGGYTEAFF. The CDR3 DNA sequence: TGTGCCATCAGCTCTTGGACAGGGGGGTACACTGAAGCTTTCTTT.

This clonotype was found many times. The V call is TRBV7-6, the J call TRBJ1-1, with D unresolved. This CDR3 comprises 15 residues. Trimming removed 2 bases from V and 1 base from J, with 11 bases in between. The germline V gene has CDR1 SGHVS and CDR2 FNYEAQ. CDR3 DNA sequence: TGTGCCAGCAGCTTATTCGAGACGAGGAACACTGAAGCTTTCTTT. Its protein is CASSLFETRNTEAFF.

This clonotype appeared many times. The V call is TRBV7-7, the J call TRBJ2-3; possibly TRBD1 for D (6 bases). V lost 4 bases and J lost 0, with 11 bases in between. The CDR3 loop spans 15 amino acids. Germline-derived CDR1 and CDR2 are SSHAT and FNYEAQ (reference sequence). CDR3: CASSSNRASTDTQYF. CDR3 coding DNA: TGTGCCAGCAGCTCAAACAGGGCTAGCACAGATACGCAGTATTTT.

This clonotype has a count of ten or more. The chain recombines TRBV7-9 with TRBJ2-3, with D possibly being TRBD1 or TRBD2 (6 bases each). Germline CDR1 is SEHNR and CDR2 is FQNEAQ (reference sequence). Trimming took off 3 bases at V and 6 bases at J, with 13 bases between the two ends. This CDR3 contains 14 residues. The CDR3 is CASSLGGPGDTQYF. CDR3 nucleotide sequence: TGTGCCAGCAGCTTGGGGGGCCCGGGTGATACGCAGTATTTT.

The sample holds many counts of this clonotype. The genes are TRBV20-1 and TRBJ1-2, with a possible D match to TRBD1 (5 bases). There are 12 residues in the CDR3. Germline CDR1 DFQATT, CDR2 SNEGSKA (reference sequence). The V gene lost 3 bases and the J gene lost 5 bases, with 10 bases spanning the gap. The DNA of the CDR3 is TGCAGTGCTAGGGGGACTTATTATGGCTACACCTTC. This gives the protein CSARGTYYGYTF.

This clonotype was counted ten times or more. The genes are TRBV12-3 or TRBV12-4 and TRBJ2-7, with 8 bases that match TRBD1. This CDR3 comprises 12 residues. V lost 8 bases and J lost 12; bases outside the gene matches: 12. Here the CDR3 DNA reads TGTGCCAGCGGGTGGACAGGGATGAATTGGTACTTC. Protein sequence: CASGWTGMNWYF.

In this sample, this clonotype turned up many times. The chain joins TRBV12-3 or TRBV12-4 to TRBJ2-3; possibly TRBD2 for D (6 bases). The CDR3 extends over 13 amino acids. V lost 5 bases and J 2 bases, leaving 8 bases between the germline ends. The CDR3 region is CASSRTNTDTQYF. The DNA of the CDR3 is TGTGCCAGCAGTCGGACTAACACAGATACGCAGTATTTT.

This clonotype showed up many times. V usage is TRBV18 and J usage is TRBJ1-6; tentatively, D is TRBD1 (6 bases). Germline V gives CDR1 KGHSH, CDR2 LQKENI. The CDR3 sequence is 16 residues long. V lost 5 bases and J 0 bases, leaving 11 bases between the germline ends. DNA for the CDR3: TGTGCCAGCTCAACGCCCAGGGGCTCCTATAATTCACCCCTCCACTTT. It specifies CASSTPRGSYNSPLHF.

This clonotype was detected many times. The chain employs TRBV28 and TRBJ2-1; 9 nucleotides line up with TRBD1. CDR3 length equals 18 residues. The germline CDR1 and CDR2 sequences are MDHEN and SYDVKM. V dropped 1 base and J dropped 0; count of bases not matched to a gene: 7. The CDR3 sequence is CASSLLGTGRSSYNEQFF. In DNA, the CDR3 is TGTGCCAGCAGTTTATTAGGGACAGGGAGGAGCTCCTACAATGAGCAGTTCTTC.